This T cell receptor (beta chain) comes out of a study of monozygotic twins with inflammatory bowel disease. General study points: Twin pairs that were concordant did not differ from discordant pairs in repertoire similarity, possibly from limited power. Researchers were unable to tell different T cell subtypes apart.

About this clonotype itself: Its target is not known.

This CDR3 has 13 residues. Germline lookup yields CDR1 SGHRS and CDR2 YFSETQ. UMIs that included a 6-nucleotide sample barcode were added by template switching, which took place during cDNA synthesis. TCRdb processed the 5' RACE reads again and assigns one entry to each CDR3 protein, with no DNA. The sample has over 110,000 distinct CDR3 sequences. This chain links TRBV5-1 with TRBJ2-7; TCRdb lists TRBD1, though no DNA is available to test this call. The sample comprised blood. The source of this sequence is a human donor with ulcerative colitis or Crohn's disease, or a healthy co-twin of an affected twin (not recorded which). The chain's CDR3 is CASSADISYEQYF. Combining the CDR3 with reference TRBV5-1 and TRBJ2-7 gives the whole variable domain KAGVTQTPRYLIKTRGQQVTLSCSPISGHRSVSWYQQTPGQGLQFLFEYFSETQRNKGNFPGRFSGRQFSNSRSEMNVSTLELGDSALYLCASSADISYEQYFGPGTRLTVT.